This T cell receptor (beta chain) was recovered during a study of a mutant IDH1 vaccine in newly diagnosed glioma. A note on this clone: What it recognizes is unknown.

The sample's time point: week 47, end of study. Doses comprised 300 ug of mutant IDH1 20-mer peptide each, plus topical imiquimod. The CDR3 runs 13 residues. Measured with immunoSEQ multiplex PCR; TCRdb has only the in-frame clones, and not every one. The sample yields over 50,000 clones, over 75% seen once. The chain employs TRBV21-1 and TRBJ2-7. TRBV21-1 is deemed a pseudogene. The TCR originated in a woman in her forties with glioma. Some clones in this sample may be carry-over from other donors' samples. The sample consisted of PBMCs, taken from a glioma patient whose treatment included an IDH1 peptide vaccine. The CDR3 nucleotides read TGTGCCAGCAGCAGTAGGCCCACTTGCGAGCAGTACTTC. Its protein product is CASSSRPTCEQYF.